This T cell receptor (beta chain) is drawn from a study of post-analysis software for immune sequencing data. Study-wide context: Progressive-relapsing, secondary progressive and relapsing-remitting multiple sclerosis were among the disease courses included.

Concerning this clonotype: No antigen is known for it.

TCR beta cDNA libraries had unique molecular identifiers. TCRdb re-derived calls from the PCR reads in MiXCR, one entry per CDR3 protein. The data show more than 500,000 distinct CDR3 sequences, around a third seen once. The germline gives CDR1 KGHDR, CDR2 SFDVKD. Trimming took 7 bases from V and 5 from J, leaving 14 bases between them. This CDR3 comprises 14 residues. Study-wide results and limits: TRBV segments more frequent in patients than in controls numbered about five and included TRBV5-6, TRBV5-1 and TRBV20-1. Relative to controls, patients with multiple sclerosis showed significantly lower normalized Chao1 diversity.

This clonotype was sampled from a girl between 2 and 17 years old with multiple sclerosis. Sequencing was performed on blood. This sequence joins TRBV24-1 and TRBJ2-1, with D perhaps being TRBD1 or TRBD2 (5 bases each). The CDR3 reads CATSGDQRHNEQFF. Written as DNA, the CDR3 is TGTGCCACCAGCGGGGACCAGAGGCACAATGAGCAGTTCTTC.